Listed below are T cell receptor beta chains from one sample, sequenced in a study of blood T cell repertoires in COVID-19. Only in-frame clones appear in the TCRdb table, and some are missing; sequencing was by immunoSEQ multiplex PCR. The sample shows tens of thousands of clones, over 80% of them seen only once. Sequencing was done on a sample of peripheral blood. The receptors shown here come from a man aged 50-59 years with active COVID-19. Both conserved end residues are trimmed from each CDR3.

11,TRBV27,ASSPDRVTEAF
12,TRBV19,ASYDSHSGNTIY
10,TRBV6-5,ASRTGGTEAF
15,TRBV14,ASSPPGTGTPTNGYT
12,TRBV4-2,ASSRSGRNTEAF
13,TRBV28,ASSYPLAGVDTQY
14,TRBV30,AWSVIAGLAKNIQY
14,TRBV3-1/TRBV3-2,ASSQAAGLGGTEAF
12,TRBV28,ASSFSGFGQPQH
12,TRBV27,ASSSDRDTDTQY
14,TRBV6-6,ASSSGQGVIGNTIY
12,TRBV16,ASSPGGVNQPQH
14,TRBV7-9,ASSQTGYDFTDTQY
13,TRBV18,ASSPTGQTNYGYT
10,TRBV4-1,ASSRPGGEQY
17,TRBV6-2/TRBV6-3,ASSYDTRQGVYAASGYT
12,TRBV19,ASSIVDNDYEQY
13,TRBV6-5,ASTRGRGPNTEAF
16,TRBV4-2,ASSPQGQGAGGANVLT
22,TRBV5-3,ARSFVRSTGDSSVAENRRFEQY
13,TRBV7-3,ASSVGTGTGNTIY
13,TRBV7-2,ASSTTSGPSYEQY
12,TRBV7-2,ASSLITGPYEQY
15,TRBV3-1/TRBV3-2,ASSQEGAGQVGYGYT
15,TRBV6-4,ASSDGTGISLGYEQY
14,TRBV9,ASSVGTGVYQETQY
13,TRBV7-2,ASSSGTSGIYEQY
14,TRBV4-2,ASSQDGGTRDEKLF
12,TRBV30,AWSKGSGANVLT
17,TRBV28,ASSLGPSGGRSITDTQY
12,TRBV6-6,ASSHRESTDTQY
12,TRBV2,ASSEVGDNSPLH
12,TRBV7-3,ASSPRGQGNGYT
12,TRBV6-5,ASLLYLSVDGYT
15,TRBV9,ASSVAPQGGGTGELF
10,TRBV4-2,ASIPPHYEQY
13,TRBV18,ASSPTRDRNYEQY
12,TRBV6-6,ASSYARSADTQY
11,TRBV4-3,ASSQGREVGYT
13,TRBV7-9,ASSPRQGTNEKLF
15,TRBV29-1,SVEEPLAGGAYNEQF
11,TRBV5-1,ASSKDSYYEQY
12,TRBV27,ASSFSGTHYGYT
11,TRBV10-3,AIRSGGPVEQF
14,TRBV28,ASSPPGALNTGELF
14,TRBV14,ASSQASAREQETQY
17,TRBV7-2,ASSLVGGASGSTSYEQY
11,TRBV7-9,ASSLARMNGYT
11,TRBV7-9,ASSNGLVGEQY
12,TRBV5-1,ASSLAPPLTGVA
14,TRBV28,ASSSRTPRSNQPQH
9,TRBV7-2,ASSLRYEQY
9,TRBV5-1,ASSLVYEQY
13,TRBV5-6,ASSPWDRLNTEAF
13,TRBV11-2,ASSPELSSYNEQF